This T cell receptor beta chain was identified during a study of blood T cell repertoires in COVID-19 (dated by TCRdb to 2020 to 2021). Study-level background: Collaborator samples came from the United States, Italy and Spain and covered acute and convalescent phases of COVID-19. The samples were drawn from the first 160 participants of the ongoing ImmuneRACE study and from some 1,300 subjects provided by 6 global collaborators. HLA class I and class II types, where available, came from metadata supplied by the sample provider rather than from assay-based typing. Deeply sampled blood TCRbeta repertoires from subjects exposed to, actively infected with, or recovered from COVID-19 were included in the dataset. The repertoires were released in a freely available public database meant as a resource for research on the immune response to SARS-CoV-2. The sample metadata nearly always contained a de-identified subject ID, COVID-19 status, age in years and sex. The material from the prospective study consisted of cDNA or gDNA derived from T cells, B-cell-depleted T cells, or PBMCs. The investigation overall reported the following: The quantity of clinical and demographic metadata differed by source and by participant and was supplied without curation.

TCRbeta CDR3 regions were amplified from genomic DNA by means of the immunoSEQ Assay, a bias-controlled multiplex PCR. For the original study's pipeline: Nucleated cell counts per sample were estimated from amplification of reference gene primers within the assay. Sequence reads were collapsed and filtered to measure the absolute abundance of every unique TCRbeta CDR3 rearrangement. For each sample, productive Simpson clonality was calculated by taking the square root of Simpson's diversity index across productive rearrangements. Sourced from immuneACCESS, this table was stored by TCRdb with only in-frame sequences that have V and J called. A share of the clones is absent; for the studies checked, an unresolved V gene accounts for under half, and the remainder has no known explanation. Clone size and the V and J calls come from that table; the DNA yielded D and trimming. The sample contains over 150,000 clones, 82% of them found a single time. In total, the top ten clones hold over 9.5% of the sample.

From the cysteine up to the phenylalanine, the CDR3 has a length of 14 residues. Of all the DNA, just the CDR3 is kept, 42 bases in frame from base 1. The germline V gene (reference sequence) yields MNHEY for CDR1 and SMNVEV for CDR2. V and J are truncated by 6 bases and 1 base respectively, leaving an intervening sequence of 12 bases. Whole blood was collected in K2EDTA tubes by collaborating institutions according to the institutions' own protocols. For TCRbeta analysis, collaborators shipped samples as frozen whole blood, isolated PBMCs, or DNA extracted from either of those sample types. For this clone: Its cognate antigen has yet to be identified. There are no base qualities to consult, and no much larger clone falls within one base.

The rearranged segments are TRBV27 and TRBJ1-1, with a tentative D gene TRBD1 over 5 matching bases. The TCR was taken from a woman older than 75 with active or convalescent COVID-19. The sample taken for sequencing was peripheral blood. The CDR3 amino acid sequence is: CASSTGVANTEAFF. The sequence in DNA is TGTGCCAGCAGCACGGGGGTGGCGAACACTGAAGCTTTCTTT.